This entry describes one TCR beta chain. The antigen is unknown. The sample is drawn from a study of graft-versus-host responses after intestinal transplantation. Study details: All of the recipients had induction that used anti-thymocyte globulin, then tacrolimus and steroids for about 3 years.

The germline CDR1 and CDR2 sequences are MDHEN and SYDVKM. The CDR3 length is 14 residues. V was cut by 6 bases and J by 10 bases, with 19 bases left in between. Study-level points and caveats: The highest levels of circulating GvH clones went along with early declines in HvG clones after transplant. High graft-versus-host to host-versus-graft clonal ratios were found in allografts of patients who had graft-donor T cell macrochimerism.

Assay used: immunoSEQ multiplex PCR; TCRdb lists only in-frame clones, some missing. Of about 100,000 clones in the sample, more than 75% were seen once. The rearrangement joins TRBV28 to TRBJ2-1; possibly TRBD2 for D (5 bases). The source of this sequence is a human donor who was the organ donor for an intestinal transplant. Sequencing used unstimulated CD4+ T cells sorted from spleen or lymph node cells, obtained before transplant. The CDR3 sequence is CASRPIGVRNEQFF. CDR3 DNA: TGTGCCAGCAGGCCAATCGGGGTAAGGAACGAGCAGTTCTTC.